This note documents a single T cell receptor (delta chain) sequence. Just one base apart from a much larger clone, this may be a read error. Other nucleotide sequences from this sample produce the same CDR3. TCRdb fed the reads into CATT to redo clone calling. The sample contains roughly 5,000 delta-chain clones, about 2.9% of which appear only once. These data come from a study of gamma-delta chains in newborns, infants, children. Turning to the study itself: Innate gammadelta T cells reportedly expand polyclonally right after birth, driven by microbial exposure, per the title.

Looked up from germline, CDR1 is GEAIGNYY and CDR2 is EKD. The CDR3 covers 15 residues. This receptor was identified in a child who was a newborn, infant or young child, either healthy, febrile or measles-vaccinated (not recorded which). The gene calls are TRDV2 and TRDJ2; 10 nucleotides match TRDD3. Specimen: blood. CDR3 bases: TGTGCCTGTGACGTACTGGGGGATTTGACAGCACAACTCTTCTTC. Amino acid sequence: CACDVLGDLTAQLFF.